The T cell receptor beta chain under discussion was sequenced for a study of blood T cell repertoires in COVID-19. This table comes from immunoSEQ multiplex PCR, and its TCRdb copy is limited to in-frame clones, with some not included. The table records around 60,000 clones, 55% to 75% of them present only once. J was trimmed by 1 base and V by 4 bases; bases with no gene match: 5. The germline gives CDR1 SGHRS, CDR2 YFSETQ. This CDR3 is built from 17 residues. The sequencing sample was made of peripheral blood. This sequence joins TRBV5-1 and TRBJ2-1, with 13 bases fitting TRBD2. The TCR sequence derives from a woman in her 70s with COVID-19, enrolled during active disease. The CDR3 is CASSPRLAGGSYNEQFF. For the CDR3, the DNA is TGCGCCAGCAGCCCGCGACTAGCGGGAGGTTCCTACAATGAGCAGTTCTTC.